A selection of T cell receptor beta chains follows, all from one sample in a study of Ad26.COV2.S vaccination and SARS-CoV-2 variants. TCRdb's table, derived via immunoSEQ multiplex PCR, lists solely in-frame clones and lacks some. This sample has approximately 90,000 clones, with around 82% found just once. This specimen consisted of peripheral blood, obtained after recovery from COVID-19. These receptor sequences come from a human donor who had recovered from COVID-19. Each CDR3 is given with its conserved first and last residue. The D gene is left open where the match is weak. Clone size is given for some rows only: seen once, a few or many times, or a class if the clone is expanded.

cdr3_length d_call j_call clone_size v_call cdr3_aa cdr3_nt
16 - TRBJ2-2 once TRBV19 CASSILGARTTGELFF TGTGCCAGTAGTATTTTGGGGGCTAGAACTACCGGGGAGCTGTTTTTT
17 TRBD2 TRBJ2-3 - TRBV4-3 CASSQDRLADATDTQYF TGCGCCAGCAGCCAAGATAGGCTAGCGGATGCCACAGATACGCAGTATTTT
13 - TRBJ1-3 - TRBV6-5 CATATAPGNTIYF TGTGCCACCGCGACAGCTCCTGGAAACACCATATATTTT
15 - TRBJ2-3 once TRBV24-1 CATSDLRDDTDTQYF TGTGCCACCAGTGATTTGCGGGATGACACAGATACGCAGTATTTT
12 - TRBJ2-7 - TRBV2 CAGGTVIYEQYF TGTGCCGGGGGGACAGTCATCTACGAGCAGTACTTC
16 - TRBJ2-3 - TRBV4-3 CASSQEGGFSTDTQYF TGCGCCAGCAGCCAAGAAGGCGGGTTCAGCACAGATACGCAGTATTTT
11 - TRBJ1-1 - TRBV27 CASRKGDKAFF TGTGCCAGCAGGAAGGGGGACAAAGCTTTCTTT
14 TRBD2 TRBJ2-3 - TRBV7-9 CASSSAGTSIRQYF TGTGCCAGCAGCTCCGCCGGGACTAGTATACGGCAGTATTTT
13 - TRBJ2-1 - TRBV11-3 CASSLVGESEQFF TGTGCCAGCAGCTTAGTGGGGGAATCAGAGCAGTTCTTC
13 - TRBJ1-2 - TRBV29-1 CSVETAQRGGYTF TGCAGCGTTGAAACGGCCCAAAGGGGTGGCTACACCTTC
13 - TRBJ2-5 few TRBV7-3 CASGPSAGETQYF TGTGCCAGTGGCCCATCGGCGGGAGAGACCCAGTACTTC
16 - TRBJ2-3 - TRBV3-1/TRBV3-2 CASSQDVGAKTDTQYF TGTGCCAGCAGCCAAGATGTCGGGGCAAAGACAGATACGCAGTATTTT
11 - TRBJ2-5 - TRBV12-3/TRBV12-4 CASSLKETQYF TGTGCCAGCAGTTTAAAAGAGACCCAGTACTTC
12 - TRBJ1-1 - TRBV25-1 CASNHATGEAFF TGTGCCAGCAACCATGCGACGGGTGAAGCTTTCTTT
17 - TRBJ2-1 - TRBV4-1 CASSHEGRGAFYNEQFF TGCGCCAGCAGCCATGAGGGTCGGGGGGCTTTCTACAATGAGCAGTTCTTC
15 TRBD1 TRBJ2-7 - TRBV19 CASSPTAGGVYEQYF TGTGCCAGTAGCCCCACGGCAGGGGGTGTTTACGAGCAGTACTTC
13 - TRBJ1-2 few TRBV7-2 CASSLDKNYGYTF TGTGCCAGCAGCTTGGACAAGAACTATGGCTACACCTTC
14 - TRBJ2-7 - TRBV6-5 CASSSLAGVDEQYF TGTGCCAGCAGTTCCCTAGCCGGCGTAGACGAGCAGTACTTC
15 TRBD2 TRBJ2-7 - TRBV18 CASSLLAESSYEQYF TGTGCCAGCTCATTACTAGCGGAGAGCTCCTACGAGCAGTACTTC
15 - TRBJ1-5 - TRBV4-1 CASSQEDHSNQPQHF TGCGCCAGCAGCCAAGAAGACCATAGCAATCAGCCCCAGCATTTT
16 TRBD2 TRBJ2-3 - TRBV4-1 CASSQPTSGSRDTQYF TGCGCCAGCAGCCAACCGACTAGCGGGAGTCGAGATACGCAGTATTTT
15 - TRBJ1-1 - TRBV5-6 CASSPWGSRNTEAFF TGTGCCAGCAGCCCGTGGGGCTCCCGGAACACTGAAGCTTTCTTT
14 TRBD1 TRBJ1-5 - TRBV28 CASRTSGTGQPQHF TGTGCCAGCAGGACGTCAGGGACAGGACAGCCCCAGCATTTT
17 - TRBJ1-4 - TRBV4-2 CASSQLSLILTRGKLFF TGTGCCAGCAGCCAATTAAGCCTAATATTAACGCGAGGAAAACTGTTTTTT
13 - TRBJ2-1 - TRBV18 CASSPVSHNEQFF TGTGCCAGCTCACCAGTGTCCCATAATGAGCAGTTCTTC
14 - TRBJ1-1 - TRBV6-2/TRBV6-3 CASSPKRMNTEAFF TGTGCCAGCAGTCCAAAGCGTATGAACACTGAAGCTTTCTTT
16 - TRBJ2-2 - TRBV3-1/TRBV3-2 CASSQEVGVGTGELFF TGTGCCAGCAGCCAAGAAGTGGGTGTTGGCACCGGGGAGCTGTTTTTT
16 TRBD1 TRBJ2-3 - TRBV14 CASSQVQGAKPDTQYF TGTGCCAGCAGCCAAGTGCAGGGGGCTAAGCCAGATACGCAGTATTTT
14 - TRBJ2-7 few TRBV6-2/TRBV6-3 CASTPVARDPEQYF TGTGCCAGCACCCCGGTTGCCAGGGATCCCGAGCAGTACTTC
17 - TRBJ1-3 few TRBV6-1 CASSEAAGVASGNTIYF TGTGCCAGCAGTGAAGCGGCAGGGGTAGCCTCTGGAAACACCATATATTTT
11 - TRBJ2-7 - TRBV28 CASSFTHEQYF TGTGCCAGCAGTTTTACCCACGAGCAGTACTTC